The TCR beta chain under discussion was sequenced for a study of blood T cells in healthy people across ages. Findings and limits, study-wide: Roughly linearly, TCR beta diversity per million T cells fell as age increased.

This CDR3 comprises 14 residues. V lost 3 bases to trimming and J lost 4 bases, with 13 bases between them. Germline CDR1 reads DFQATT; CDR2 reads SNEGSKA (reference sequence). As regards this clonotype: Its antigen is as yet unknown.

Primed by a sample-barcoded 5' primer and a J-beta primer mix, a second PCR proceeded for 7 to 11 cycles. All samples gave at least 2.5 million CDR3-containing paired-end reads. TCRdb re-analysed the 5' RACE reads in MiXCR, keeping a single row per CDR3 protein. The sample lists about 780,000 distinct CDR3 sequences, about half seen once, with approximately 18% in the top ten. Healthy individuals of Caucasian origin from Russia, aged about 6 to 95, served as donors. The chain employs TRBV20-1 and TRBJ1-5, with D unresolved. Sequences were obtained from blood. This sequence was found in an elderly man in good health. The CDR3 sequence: CSASPRRFNQPQHF. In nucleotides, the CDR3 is TGCAGTGCTAGCCCGCGCAGGTTTAATCAGCCCCAGCATTTT.